Listed below are T cell receptor beta chains from one sample, sequenced in a study of blood T cell repertoires in COVID-19. Some clones are missing from TCRdb's copy, which holds only in-frame ones; the method was immunoSEQ multiplex PCR. The data hold about 270,000 clones, with around 90% observed a single time. The source material was PBMCs or T cells enriched from blood (not recorded which). These TCRs come from a woman younger than 45 who had recovered from COVID-19. The CDR3 runs from the conserved cysteine through the conserved F or W. Fields, in order: J gene, D gene, clone size, V gene, CDR3 DNA, CDR3 protein. A D gene is named only where the DNA matches it firmly. Rows give clone size only sometimes, using once, few, many, or a class for an expanded clone.

J gene: TRBJ1-5
D gene: .
clone size: .
V gene: TRBV7-2
CDR3 DNA: TGTGCCAGCAGCTTAGGGGTAGCTAATCAGCCCCAGCATTTT
CDR3 protein: CASSLGVANQPQHF

J gene: TRBJ1-2
D gene: .
clone size: .
V gene: TRBV9
CDR3 DNA: TGTGCCAGCAGCGTAGGAGGCAACTATGGCTACACCTTC
CDR3 protein: CASSVGGNYGYTF

J gene: TRBJ2-3
D gene: TRBD2
clone size: .
V gene: TRBV5-1
CDR3 DNA: TGCGCCAGCAGCCTCGACCTCGGGCTAGCGGCTAGCACAGATACGCAGTATTTT
CDR3 protein: CASSLDLGLAASTDTQYF

J gene: TRBJ2-1
D gene: .
clone size: .
V gene: TRBV6-2/TRBV6-3
CDR3 DNA: TGTGCCAGCAGCCCTGGCCGGGGGATAAGCTCCTACAATGAGCAGTTCTTC
CDR3 protein: CASSPGRGISSYNEQFF

J gene: TRBJ2-1
D gene: TRBD2
clone size: .
V gene: TRBV2
CDR3 DNA: TGTGCCAGCAGTCGCCGCCAAGTAGCGGGTTCCTACAATGAGCAGTTCTTC
CDR3 protein: CASSRRQVAGSYNEQFF

J gene: TRBJ1-3
D gene: .
clone size: .
V gene: TRBV3-1/TRBV3-2
CDR3 DNA: TGTGCCAGCAGCCCGGGACTGAGCGGAAACACCATATATTTT
CDR3 protein: CASSPGLSGNTIYF

J gene: TRBJ1-1
D gene: .
clone size: .
V gene: TRBV5-1
CDR3 DNA: TGCGCCAGCAGCTTGGCGTATGGGGGGAGCTTGGGAACGACTGAAGCTTTCTTT
CDR3 protein: CASSLAYGGSLGTTEAFF

J gene: TRBJ1-4
D gene: .
clone size: .
V gene: TRBV7-9
CDR3 DNA: TGTGCCAGCAGCGAGGGGGCAACTAATGAAAAACTGTTTTTT
CDR3 protein: CASSEGATNEKLFF

J gene: TRBJ2-2
D gene: TRBD1
clone size: many
V gene: TRBV4-2
CDR3 DNA: TGTGCCAGCAGCCAGGGGACAGGGGGAGGCACCGGGGAGCTGTTTTTT
CDR3 protein: CASSQGTGGGTGELFF

J gene: TRBJ2-3
D gene: TRBD2
clone size: once
V gene: TRBV5-5
CDR3 DNA: TGTGCCAGCAGCTCCCGACTGACTAGCGGGGGTTCAGATACGCAGTATTTT
CDR3 protein: CASSSRLTSGGSDTQYF

J gene: TRBJ2-1
D gene: .
clone size: .
V gene: TRBV4-2
CDR3 DNA: TGTGCCAGCAGCCAAGAATCCCCTTTCCGCTCCTACAATGAGCAGTTCTTC
CDR3 protein: CASSQESPFRSYNEQFF

J gene: TRBJ2-4
D gene: TRBD2
clone size: .
V gene: TRBV2
CDR3 DNA: TGTGCCAGCAGTGAAAGCGGGGACCCATCCATAGCCAAAAACATTCAGTACTTC
CDR3 protein: CASSESGDPSIAKNIQYF

J gene: TRBJ2-1
D gene: TRBD1
clone size: .
V gene: TRBV24-1
CDR3 DNA: TGTGCCACCAGTGATTTGGGGACAGGGGACTTAGGCAATGAGCAGTTCTTC
CDR3 protein: CATSDLGTGDLGNEQFF

J gene: TRBJ1-1
D gene: .
clone size: .
V gene: TRBV11-3
CDR3 DNA: TGTGCCAGCAGCTTAGGCTCGTCAGAGAACACTGAAGCTTTCTTT
CDR3 protein: CASSLGSSENTEAFF

J gene: TRBJ1-5
D gene: TRBD1
clone size: .
V gene: TRBV2
CDR3 DNA: TGTGCCAGCAGTGAGGGAGTACAGGGGGGAAATCAGCCCCAGCATTTT
CDR3 protein: CASSEGVQGGNQPQHF

J gene: TRBJ2-3
D gene: TRBD2
clone size: .
V gene: TRBV5-8
CDR3 DNA: TGTGCCAGCAGCCTCCGGGCATCTAGCGGGGCGGATACGCAGTATTTT
CDR3 protein: CASSLRASSGADTQYF

J gene: TRBJ1-6
D gene: .
clone size: .
V gene: TRBV28
CDR3 DNA: TGTGCCAGCAGTTCACAGAATAATTCACCCCTCCACTTT
CDR3 protein: CASSSQNNSPLHF

J gene: TRBJ2-3
D gene: .
clone size: .
V gene: TRBV14
CDR3 DNA: TGTGCCAGCAGCCTAACTAACACAGATACGCAGTATTTT
CDR3 protein: CASSLTNTDTQYF

J gene: TRBJ1-5
D gene: TRBD1
clone size: .
V gene: TRBV27
CDR3 DNA: TGTGCCAGCAGGGGACAGGGGATCAATCAGCCCCAGCATTTT
CDR3 protein: CASRGQGINQPQHF

J gene: TRBJ2-1
D gene: TRBD2
clone size: .
V gene: TRBV6-4
CDR3 DNA: TGTGCCAGCAGTGTGGGACTAGCGGGGGGAAACAATGAGCAGTTCTTC
CDR3 protein: CASSVGLAGGNNEQFF

J gene: TRBJ1-5
D gene: TRBD1
clone size: .
V gene: TRBV4-1
CDR3 DNA: TGCGCCAGCAGCCTCGAGGAGGGGGCCCGCTTTGAGCCCCAGCATTTT
CDR3 protein: CASSLEEGARFEPQHF

J gene: TRBJ2-1
D gene: .
clone size: few
V gene: TRBV12-3/TRBV12-4
CDR3 DNA: TGTGCCAGCAGAGACGACAAGGCCACCTTTACGTTCTTC
CDR3 protein: CASRDDKATFTFF

J gene: TRBJ2-5
D gene: TRBD2
clone size: .
V gene: TRBV18
CDR3 DNA: TGTGCCAGCTCAATGACTAGCGGGAGTAGAGGAGAAGAGACCCAGTACTTC
CDR3 protein: CASSMTSGSRGEETQYF

J gene: TRBJ2-5
D gene: .
clone size: .
V gene: TRBV6-5
CDR3 DNA: TGTGCCAGCACTCTAAGACGGGGGGAGACCCAGTACTTC
CDR3 protein: CASTLRRGETQYF

J gene: TRBJ2-7
D gene: .
clone size: .
V gene: TRBV19
CDR3 DNA: TGTGCCAGTAGCTCGCGCTTCTCCCACGAGCAGTACTTC
CDR3 protein: CASSSRFSHEQYF

J gene: TRBJ2-5
D gene: .
clone size: .
V gene: TRBV7-9
CDR3 DNA: TGTGCCAGCAGCCCTAAAGAGACCCAGTACTTC
CDR3 protein: CASSPKETQYF

J gene: TRBJ1-2
D gene: .
clone size: .
V gene: TRBV30
CDR3 DNA: TGTGCCTGGAGTCTAACAGTCGGGGTCCTGGGGGTACCAGACAGGAACTATGGCTACACCTTC
CDR3 protein: CAWSLTVGVLGVPDRNYGYTF

J gene: TRBJ1-1
D gene: TRBD1
clone size: .
V gene: TRBV5-1
CDR3 DNA: TGCGCCAGCAGGGGGACAGGGGGCTACACTGAAGCTTTCTTT
CDR3 protein: CASRGTGGYTEAFF

J gene: TRBJ1-2
D gene: .
clone size: .
V gene: TRBV23-1
CDR3 DNA: TGCGCCAGCAGTCAACCGACAGTTTCGTGGTATGGCTACACCTTC
CDR3 protein: CASSQPTVSWYGYTF

J gene: TRBJ2-7
D gene: .
clone size: .
V gene: TRBV5-6
CDR3 DNA: TGTGCCAGCAGCATAAAGGGGAACTACGAGCAGTACTTC
CDR3 protein: CASSIKGNYEQYF

J gene: TRBJ2-7
D gene: .
clone size: .
V gene: TRBV18
CDR3 DNA: TGTGCCAGCGCCTTGGGCACGTACCCGTCAGGGGCCTACGAGCAGTACTTC
CDR3 protein: CASALGTYPSGAYEQYF

J gene: TRBJ1-4
D gene: TRBD1
clone size: .
V gene: TRBV20-1
CDR3 DNA: TGCAGTGCCAGTGGGACAGGGGAAGTTTCTGAAAAACTGTTTTTT
CDR3 protein: CSASGTGEVSEKLFF

J gene: TRBJ2-5
D gene: .
clone size: .
V gene: TRBV5-1
CDR3 DNA: TGCGCCAGCAGCTTGGCTGTTCCAGAGACCCAGTACTTC
CDR3 protein: CASSLAVPETQYF

J gene: TRBJ1-1
D gene: TRBD1
clone size: .
V gene: TRBV11-2
CDR3 DNA: TGTGCCAGCAGCCCCGGGACAGGGATCACTGAAGCTTTCTTT
CDR3 protein: CASSPGTGITEAFF

J gene: TRBJ2-7
D gene: .
clone size: once
V gene: TRBV2
CDR3 DNA: TGTGCCATCCTAGGAGGATTGGGCTACGAGCAGTACTTC
CDR3 protein: CAILGGLGYEQYF

J gene: TRBJ2-3
D gene: .
clone size: .
V gene: TRBV9
CDR3 DNA: TGTGCCAGCAGGGAGGGGCCCACAGATACGCAGTATTTT
CDR3 protein: CASREGPTDTQYF

J gene: TRBJ2-1
D gene: TRBD1
clone size: few
V gene: TRBV3-1/TRBV3-2
CDR3 DNA: TGTGCCAGCAGCCCGGACAGGGGGTCCTACAATGAGCAGTTCTTC
CDR3 protein: CASSPDRGSYNEQFF

J gene: TRBJ1-2
D gene: .
clone size: .
V gene: TRBV28
CDR3 DNA: TGTGCCAGCAGTCTTCCCCTGATGGCAGGCAACGGCTACACCTTC
CDR3 protein: CASSLPLMAGNGYTF

J gene: TRBJ1-6
D gene: .
clone size: .
V gene: TRBV6-5
CDR3 DNA: TGTGCCAGCCTGAAACAACAGGGAAATTCACCCCTCCACTTT
CDR3 protein: CASLKQQGNSPLHF

J gene: TRBJ1-1
D gene: .
clone size: .
V gene: TRBV7-9
CDR3 DNA: TGTGCCAGCAGCCCCAGGGACACTGAAGCTTTCTTT
CDR3 protein: CASSPRDTEAFF

J gene: TRBJ2-2
D gene: TRBD1
clone size: .
V gene: TRBV10-3
CDR3 DNA: TGTGCCACCTCGTCTCGTGCCGGGACAGTGAACACCGGGGAGCTGTTTTTT
CDR3 protein: CATSSRAGTVNTGELFF

J gene: TRBJ2-7
D gene: TRBD1
clone size: .
V gene: TRBV7-9
CDR3 DNA: TGTGCCAGCAGCTTAGGGGTCGGGACAGGGCCATCCTACGAGCAGTACTTC
CDR3 protein: CASSLGVGTGPSYEQYF

J gene: TRBJ1-1
D gene: .
clone size: .
V gene: TRBV27
CDR3 DNA: TGTGCCAGCAGTTTCACAGGGATGTACACTGAAGCTTTCTTT
CDR3 protein: CASSFTGMYTEAFF

J gene: TRBJ1-2
D gene: .
clone size: .
V gene: TRBV19
CDR3 DNA: TGTGCCAGTAGTAGGGCCGCTAACTATGGCTACACCTTC
CDR3 protein: CASSRAANYGYTF

J gene: TRBJ1-5
D gene: .
clone size: .
V gene: TRBV11-2
CDR3 DNA: TGTGCCAGCAGCCCGGGTCTTAGCAATCAGCCCCAGCATTTT
CDR3 protein: CASSPGLSNQPQHF

J gene: TRBJ1-2
D gene: TRBD1
clone size: .
V gene: TRBV29-1
CDR3 DNA: TGCAGCGTTGATGGGACAGGGTCAGACTATGGCTACACCTTC
CDR3 protein: CSVDGTGSDYGYTF

J gene: TRBJ2-1
D gene: .
clone size: .
V gene: TRBV27
CDR3 DNA: TGTGCCAGCAGTCCCCAGGGGCGGCCCTACAATGAGCAGTTCTTC
CDR3 protein: CASSPQGRPYNEQFF

J gene: TRBJ2-6
D gene: .
clone size: once
V gene: TRBV28
CDR3 DNA: TGTGCCAGCAGTCGATTAACAGGGACTGGGGCCAACGTCCTGACTTTC
CDR3 protein: CASSRLTGTGANVLTF

J gene: TRBJ2-4
D gene: .
clone size: .
V gene: TRBV30
CDR3 DNA: TGTGCCTGGGAGGGGTTAGCCAAAAACATTCAGTACTTC
CDR3 protein: CAWEGLAKNIQYF

J gene: TRBJ2-1
D gene: TRBD2
clone size: .
V gene: TRBV5-1
CDR3 DNA: TGCGCCAGCAGCCCCTCCGGGACTAGCGGGAGAAGGCCGTACAATGAGCAGTTCTTC
CDR3 protein: CASSPSGTSGRRPYNEQFF

J gene: TRBJ2-3
D gene: TRBD2
clone size: .
V gene: TRBV6-2/TRBV6-3
CDR3 DNA: TGTGCCAGCAGTTACCGCTACTTCGACCGGGGGGACACAGATACGCAGTATTTT
CDR3 protein: CASSYRYFDRGDTDTQYF

J gene: TRBJ2-3
D gene: TRBD2
clone size: .
V gene: TRBV5-1
CDR3 DNA: TGCGCCAGCAGCCTGACTAGCGGGAGTAGTGATACGCAGTATTTT
CDR3 protein: CASSLTSGSSDTQYF

J gene: TRBJ1-2
D gene: .
clone size: .
V gene: TRBV6-5
CDR3 DNA: TGTGCCAGCAGTTACTCGGGGGGAGGGGACTATGGCTACACCTTC
CDR3 protein: CASSYSGGGDYGYTF

J gene: TRBJ2-7
D gene: TRBD1
clone size: once
V gene: TRBV4-2
CDR3 DNA: TGTGCCAGCAGCCAAGCTGACGACAGGGCCCTGTACGAGCAGTACTTC
CDR3 protein: CASSQADDRALYEQYF

J gene: TRBJ2-1
D gene: .
clone size: few
V gene: TRBV7-3
CDR3 DNA: TGTGCCAGCAGCCATGATCCCCCGGGGGGCCCTAGAAATGAGCAGTTCTTC
CDR3 protein: CASSHDPPGGPRNEQFF

J gene: TRBJ2-1
D gene: TRBD1
clone size: .
V gene: TRBV18
CDR3 DNA: TGTGCCAGCTCACCTTTGTTAGGGGTTACCGACAGGGACTCCTACAATGAGCAGTTCTTC
CDR3 protein: CASSPLLGVTDRDSYNEQFF

J gene: TRBJ2-7
D gene: TRBD2
clone size: .
V gene: TRBV14
CDR3 DNA: TGTGCCAGCAGCCCTTTAGCGGGAGTCAGGTACGAGCAGTACTTC
CDR3 protein: CASSPLAGVRYEQYF

J gene: TRBJ1-6
D gene: TRBD1
clone size: .
V gene: TRBV9
CDR3 DNA: TGTGCCAGCAGCCTCTACGGGACAGGGACTAATTCACCCCTCCACTTT
CDR3 protein: CASSLYGTGTNSPLHF

J gene: TRBJ1-3
D gene: TRBD1
clone size: .
V gene: TRBV7-2
CDR3 DNA: TGTGCCAGCAGCTTTGAGGGGGCAAACACCATATATTTT
CDR3 protein: CASSFEGANTIYF

J gene: TRBJ1-6
D gene: .
clone size: few
V gene: TRBV12-3/TRBV12-4
CDR3 DNA: TGTGCCAGCAGTCTCCGTGAGGGACCCCTCCACTTT
CDR3 protein: CASSLREGPLHF